This T cell receptor (beta chain) derives from a study of patients and donors after allogeneic stem cell transplantation. One entry per CDR3 protein results from TCRdb running MiXCR on the RT-PCR reads. The table has 90,000 to 130,000 distinct CDR3 sequences, over 30% seen once; the top ten hold roughly 30%. Trimming at V came to 2 bases and at J to 3 bases, leaving 3 bases not matched to a gene. Germline-derived CDR1 and CDR2 are SGHRS and YFSETQ. The CDR3 spans 15 residues. Sequenced material: blood, either unsorted or a sorted T cell fraction (not recorded which). This TCR was recovered from a human donor who was either an allogeneic HSCT recipient or a stem cell or donor lymphocyte infusion donor (not recorded which). It is not recorded whose cells these are; they may come from a transplant donor. The chain combines TRBV5-1 with TRBJ2-2; 8 bases align to TRBD2. CDR3 in DNA: TGCGCCAGCAGCTTTAGCGGGACCGACACCGGGGAGCTGTTTTTT. Protein: CASSFSGTDTGELFF.